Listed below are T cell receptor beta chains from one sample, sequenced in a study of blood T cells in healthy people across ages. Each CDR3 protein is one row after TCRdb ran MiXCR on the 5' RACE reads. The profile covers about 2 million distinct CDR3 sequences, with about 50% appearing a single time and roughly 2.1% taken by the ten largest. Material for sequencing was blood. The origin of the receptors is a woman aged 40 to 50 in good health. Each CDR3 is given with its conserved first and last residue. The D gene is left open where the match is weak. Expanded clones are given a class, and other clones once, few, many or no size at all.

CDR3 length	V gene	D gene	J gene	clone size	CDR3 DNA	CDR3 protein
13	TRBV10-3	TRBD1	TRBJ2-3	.	TGTGCCACCCGACAGGGAGTAGCAGATACGCAGTATTTT	CATRQGVADTQYF
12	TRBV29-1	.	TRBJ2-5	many	TGCAGCGTCCAGGGGTACCAAGAGACCCAGTACTTC	CSVQGYQETQYF
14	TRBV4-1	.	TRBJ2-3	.	TGCGCCAGCGGCCAAGAGAGGCTCGGGGATACGCAGTATTTT	CASGQERLGDTQYF
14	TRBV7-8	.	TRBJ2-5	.	TGTGCCAGCAGCCGGGGACTCCTTAAAGAGACCCAGTACTTC	CASSRGLLKETQYF
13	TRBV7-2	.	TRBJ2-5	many	TGTGCCAGCAGCGTGGACCAGGTGGAGACCCAGTACTTC	CASSVDQVETQYF
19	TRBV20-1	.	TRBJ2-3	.	TGCAGTGCTAGAACATCGGTTAGGACGGTCAGCAAAAGCACAGATACGCAGTATTTT	CSARTSVRTVSKSTDTQYF
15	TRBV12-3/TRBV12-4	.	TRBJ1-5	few	TGTGCCAGCAGTTTAAAGGGGGTAGTTCGGCAGCCCCAGCATTTT	CASSLKGVVRQPQHF
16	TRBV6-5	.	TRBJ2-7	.	TGTGCCAGCAGTTACTCTTGGACGGCGAGCACCTACGAGCAGTACTTC	CASSYSWTASTYEQYF
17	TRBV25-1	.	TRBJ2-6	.	TGTGCCAGCAGTGAATACAGGGAATACTCTGGGGCCAACGTCCTGACTTTC	CASSEYREYSGANVLTF
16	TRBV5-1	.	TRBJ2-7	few	TGCGCCAGCAGCACCAGGGGACTGACTACACTCTACGAGCAGTACTTC	CASSTRGLTTLYEQYF
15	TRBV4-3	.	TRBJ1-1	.	TGCGCCAGCAGCTCGCATTCGGGCTCGAACACTGAAGCTTTCTTT	CASSSHSGSNTEAFF
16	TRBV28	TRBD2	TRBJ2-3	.	TGTGCCAGCAGTCCATCTGACGGGGGGTCGGCAGATACGCAGTATTTT	CASSPSDGGSADTQYF
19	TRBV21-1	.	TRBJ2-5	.	TGTGCCAGCAGCAAAACGGATTTCGCCTCGGGCGGGGTTTTTAAGACCCAGTACTTC	CASSKTDFASGGVFKTQYF
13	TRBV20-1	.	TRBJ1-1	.	TGCAGTGCTAGGGGGCAGGCCAACACTGAAGCTTTCTTT	CSARGQANTEAFF
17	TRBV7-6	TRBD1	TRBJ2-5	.	TGTGCCAGCAGCCCCGGTCCCGGGACAGGGTCCCAAGAGACCCAGTACTTC	CASSPGPGTGSQETQYF
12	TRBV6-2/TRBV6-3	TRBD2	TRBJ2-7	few	TGTGCCAGCGGGCGGGGGACCTACGAGCAGTACTTC	CASGRGTYEQYF
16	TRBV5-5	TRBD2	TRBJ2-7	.	TGTGCCAGCAGCACATCTAGCGGGGCGTCCTCCTACGAGCAGTACTTC	CASSTSSGASSYEQYF
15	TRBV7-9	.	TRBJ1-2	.	TGTGCCAGCAGCTCCCTAGAGGAAAGGGCCTATGGCTACACCTTC	CASSSLEERAYGYTF
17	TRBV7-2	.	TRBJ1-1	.	TGTGCCAGCAGCTGGGCCGAGGGGAGGACGGTGAACACTGAAGCTTTCTTT	CASSWAEGRTVNTEAFF
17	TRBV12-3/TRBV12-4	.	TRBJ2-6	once	TGTGCCAGCAGCCCCCCTTTTTTTAGGACTGGGGCCAACGTCCTGACTTTC	CASSPPFFRTGANVLTF
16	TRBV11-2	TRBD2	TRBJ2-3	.	TGTGCCAGCACCAACCGGGGGGGCGGGAGATCAGATACGCAGTATTTT	CASTNRGGGRSDTQYF
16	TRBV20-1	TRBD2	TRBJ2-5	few	TGCAGTGCCGTACAGGGACTAGCGGGTGACCAAGAGACCCAGTACTTC	CSAVQGLAGDQETQYF
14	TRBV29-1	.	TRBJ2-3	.	TGCAGCGTCAAAGGACTATCCATCACAGATACGCAGTATTTT	CSVKGLSITDTQYF
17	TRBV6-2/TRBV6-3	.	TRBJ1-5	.	TGTGCCAGCAGTCTACGAGCGAGCCAGCGGGCCAATCAGCCCCAGCATTTT	CASSLRASQRANQPQHF
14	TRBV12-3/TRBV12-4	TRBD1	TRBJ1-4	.	TGTGCCAGCAGTCCGACAGGGATGAGGGAAAAACTGTTTTTT	CASSPTGMREKLFF
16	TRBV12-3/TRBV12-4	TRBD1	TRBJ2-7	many	TGTGCCAGCAGTTCAGCCCCATCGGGACAGTTACACGAGCAGTACTTC	CASSSAPSGQLHEQYF
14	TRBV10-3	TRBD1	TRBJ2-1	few	TGTGCCATTGGTGGAGGGACAGGTGACAATGAGCAGTTCTTC	CAIGGGTGDNEQFF
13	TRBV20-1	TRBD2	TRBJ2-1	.	TGCAGTGCTAGAGCGGCGGGGGGTAATGAGCAGTTCTTC	CSARAAGGNEQFF
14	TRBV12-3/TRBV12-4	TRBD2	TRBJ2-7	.	TGTGCCAGCAGTCATACCGGGACTAGGAGCGAGCAGTACTTC	CASSHTGTRSEQYF
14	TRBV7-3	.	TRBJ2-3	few	TGTGCCAGCAGCTTAACACTGGGCACAGATACGCAGTATTTT	CASSLTLGTDTQYF
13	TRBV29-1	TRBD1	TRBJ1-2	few	TGCAGCGTTGAAAACGACAGGGCCTATGGCTACACCTTC	CSVENDRAYGYTF
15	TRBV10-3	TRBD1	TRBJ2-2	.	TGTGCCATCAGGAGGACAGGGTCGAACACCGGGGAGCTGTTTTTT	CAIRRTGSNTGELFF
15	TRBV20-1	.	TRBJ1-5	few	TGCAGTGCTTCTTCAGGGATGTTATTCAATCAGCCCCAGCATTTT	CSASSGMLFNQPQHF
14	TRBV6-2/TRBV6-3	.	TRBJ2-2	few	TGTGCCAGCAGTTCCGGGTCGAGCACCGGGGAGCTGTTTTTT	CASSSGSSTGELFF
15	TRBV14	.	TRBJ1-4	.	TGTGCCAGCAGCCAAGATAGAGGGCCGAGTGAAAAACTGTTTTTT	CASSQDRGPSEKLFF
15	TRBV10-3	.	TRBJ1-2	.	TGTGCCATCAGTGACCCCTCTAGGGGACACTATGGCTACACCTTC	CAISDPSRGHYGYTF
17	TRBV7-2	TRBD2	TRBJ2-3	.	TGTGCCAGCAGCTTAGCGCACGGCGGGGGGCCCGGAGATACGCAGTATTTT	CASSLAHGGGPGDTQYF
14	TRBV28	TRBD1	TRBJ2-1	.	TGTGCCAGCAGATATGACAGGGGGCGGGTGGTGCAGTTCTTC	CASRYDRGRVVQFF
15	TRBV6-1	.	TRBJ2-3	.	TGTGCCAGCAGTGTCCGCGGTTGGAGCACAGATACGCAGTATTTT	CASSVRGWSTDTQYF
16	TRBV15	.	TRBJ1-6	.	TGTGCCACCAGCAGAGATAGAGTCACCCAGAATTCACCCCTCCACTTT	CATSRDRVTQNSPLHF
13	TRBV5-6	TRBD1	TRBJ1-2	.	TGTGCCAGCAGCTTGGGGGACAGGAGTGGCTACACCTTC	CASSLGDRSGYTF
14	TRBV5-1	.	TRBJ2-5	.	TGCGCCAGCAGCCCCGGACCTAGCCAAGGGACCCAGTACTTC	CASSPGPSQGTQYF
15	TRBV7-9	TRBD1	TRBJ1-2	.	TGTGCCAGCAGCCGGCTAGGGGGCGCTTTGGGAGGCTACACCTTC	CASSRLGGALGGYTF
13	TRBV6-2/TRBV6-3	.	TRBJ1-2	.	TGTGCCAGCAGTCCAGAGTATGCGAGTGGCTACACCTTC	CASSPEYASGYTF
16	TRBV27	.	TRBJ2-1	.	TGTGCCAGCAGTTTTTCAATCAGGGGCTCCTACAATGAGCAGTTCTTC	CASSFSIRGSYNEQFF
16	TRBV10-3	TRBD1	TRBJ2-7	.	TGTGTCATCAGTGCAGATAGGACAGGGTTCCGTTACGAGCAGTACTTC	CVISADRTGFRYEQYF
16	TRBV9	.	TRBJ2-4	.	TGTGCCAGCAGCGTAGCCGCCACCGTAGCCAAAAACATTCAGTACTTC	CASSVAATVAKNIQYF
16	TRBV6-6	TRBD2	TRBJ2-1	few	TGTGCCAGCAGTTACTCCGGGGGGGCCGTCCTCAATGAGCAGTTCTTC	CASSYSGGAVLNEQFF